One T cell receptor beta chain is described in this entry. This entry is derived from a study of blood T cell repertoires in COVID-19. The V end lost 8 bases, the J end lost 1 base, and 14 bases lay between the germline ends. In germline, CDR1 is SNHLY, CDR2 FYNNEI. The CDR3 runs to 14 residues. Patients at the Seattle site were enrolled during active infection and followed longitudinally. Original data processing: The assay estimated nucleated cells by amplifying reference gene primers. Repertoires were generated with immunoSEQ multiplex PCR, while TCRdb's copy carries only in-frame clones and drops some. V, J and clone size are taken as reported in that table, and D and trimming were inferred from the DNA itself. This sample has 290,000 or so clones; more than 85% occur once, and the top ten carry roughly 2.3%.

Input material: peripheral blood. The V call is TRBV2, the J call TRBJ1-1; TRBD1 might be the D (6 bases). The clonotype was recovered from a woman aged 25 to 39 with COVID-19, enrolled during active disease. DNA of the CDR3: TGTGCCAGCCAACAGGGCCGGGGGAACACTGAAGCTTTCTTT. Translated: CASQQGRGNTEAFF.